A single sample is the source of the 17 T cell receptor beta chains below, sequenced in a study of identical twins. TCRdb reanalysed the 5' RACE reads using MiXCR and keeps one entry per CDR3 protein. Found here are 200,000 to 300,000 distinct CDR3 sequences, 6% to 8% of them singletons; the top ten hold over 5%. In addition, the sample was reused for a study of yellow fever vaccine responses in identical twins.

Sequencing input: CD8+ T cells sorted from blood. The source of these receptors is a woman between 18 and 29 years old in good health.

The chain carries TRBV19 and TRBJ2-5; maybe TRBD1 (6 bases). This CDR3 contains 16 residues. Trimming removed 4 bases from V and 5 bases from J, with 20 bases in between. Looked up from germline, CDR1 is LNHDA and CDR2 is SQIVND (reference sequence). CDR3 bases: TGTGCCAGTAGTAGGAGCGGTTCGCCCCAGGGGGAGACCCAGTACTTC. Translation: CASSRSGSPQGETQYF.

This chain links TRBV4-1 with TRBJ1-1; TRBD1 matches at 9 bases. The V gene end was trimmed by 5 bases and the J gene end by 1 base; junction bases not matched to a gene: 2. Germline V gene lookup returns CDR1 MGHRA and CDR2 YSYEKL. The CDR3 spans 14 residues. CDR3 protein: CASSEGQGNTEAFF. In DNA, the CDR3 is TGCGCCAGCAGCGAGGGACAGGGGAACACTGAAGCTTTCTTT.

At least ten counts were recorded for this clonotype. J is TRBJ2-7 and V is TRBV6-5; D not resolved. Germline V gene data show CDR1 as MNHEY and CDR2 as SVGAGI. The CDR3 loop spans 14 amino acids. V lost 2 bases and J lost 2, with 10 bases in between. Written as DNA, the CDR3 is TGTGCCAGCAGTTACGAGCGATTCACCTACGAGCAGTACTTC. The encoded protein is CASSYERFTYEQYF.

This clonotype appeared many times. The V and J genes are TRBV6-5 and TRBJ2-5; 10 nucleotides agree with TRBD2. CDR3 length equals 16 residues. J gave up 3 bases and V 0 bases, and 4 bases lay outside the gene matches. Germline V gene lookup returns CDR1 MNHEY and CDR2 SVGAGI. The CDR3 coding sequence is TGTGCCAGCAGTTACTCGGGACTAGCGCTAAAAGAGACCCAGTACTTC. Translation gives CASSYSGLALKETQYF.

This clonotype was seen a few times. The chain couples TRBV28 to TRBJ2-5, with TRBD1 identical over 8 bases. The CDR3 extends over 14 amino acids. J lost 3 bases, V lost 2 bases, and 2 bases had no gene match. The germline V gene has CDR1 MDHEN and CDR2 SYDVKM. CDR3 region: CASSLETGEETQYF. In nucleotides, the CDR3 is TGTGCCAGCAGTTTAGAGACAGGGGAAGAGACCCAGTACTTC.

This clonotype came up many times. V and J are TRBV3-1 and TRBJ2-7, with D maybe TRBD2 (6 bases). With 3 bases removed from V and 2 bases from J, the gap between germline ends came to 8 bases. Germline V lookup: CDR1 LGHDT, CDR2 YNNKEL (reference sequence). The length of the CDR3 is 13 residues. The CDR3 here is CASSQGGAYEQYF. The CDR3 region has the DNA TGTGCCAGCAGCCAGGGCGGGGCCTACGAGCAGTACTTC.

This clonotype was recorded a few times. The CDR3 coding sequence is TGTGCCAGCAGCACCTGGACAGACCAGAGATCTGGGGCCAACGTCCTGACTTTC. This codes for CASSTWTDQRSGANVLTF. The rearrangement joins TRBV11-1 to TRBJ2-6, with D perhaps TRBD1 (6 bases). The CDR3 is 18 amino acids. V lost 5 bases and J lost 1, with 18 bases in between. CDR1 is SGHAT, CDR2 FQDESV, per germline (reference sequence). Using reference TRBV11-1 and TRBJ2-6 for the parts outside the CDR3, the full variable domain is EAEVAQSPRYKITEKSQAVAFWCDPISGHATLYWYRQILGQGPELLVQFQDESVVDDSQLPKDRFSAERLKGVDSTLKIQPAELGDSAMYLCASSTWTDQRSGANVLTFGAGSRLTVL.

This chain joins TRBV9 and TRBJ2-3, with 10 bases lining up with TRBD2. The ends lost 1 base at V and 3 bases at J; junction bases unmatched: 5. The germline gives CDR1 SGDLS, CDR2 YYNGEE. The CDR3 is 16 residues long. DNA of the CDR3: TGTGCCAGCAGCGTACCCCAGCGGGGGGGAACAGATACGCAGTATTTT. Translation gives CASSVPQRGGTDTQYF.

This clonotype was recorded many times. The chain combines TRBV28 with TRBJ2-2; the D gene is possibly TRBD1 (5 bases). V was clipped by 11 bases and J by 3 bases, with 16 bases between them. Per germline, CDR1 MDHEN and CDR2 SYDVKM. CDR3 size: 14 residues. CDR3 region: CASHSRAHTGELFF. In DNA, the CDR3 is TGTGCCTCTCACTCCAGGGCCCACACCGGGGAGCTGTTTTTT.

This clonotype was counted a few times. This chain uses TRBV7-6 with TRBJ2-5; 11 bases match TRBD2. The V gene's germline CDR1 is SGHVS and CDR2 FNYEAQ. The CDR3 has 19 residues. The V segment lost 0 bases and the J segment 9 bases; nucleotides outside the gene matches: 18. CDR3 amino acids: CASSLARGLAGILRLAQYF. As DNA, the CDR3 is TGTGCCAGCAGCTTAGCGAGAGGACTAGCGGGTATCCTCCGGTTGGCCCAGTACTTC.

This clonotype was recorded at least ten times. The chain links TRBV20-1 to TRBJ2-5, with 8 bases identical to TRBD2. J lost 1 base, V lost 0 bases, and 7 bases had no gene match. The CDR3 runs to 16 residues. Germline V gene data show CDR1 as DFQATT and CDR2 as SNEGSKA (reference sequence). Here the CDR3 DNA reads TGCAGTGCTAGAGATTACAGCGGGAGTCGCCAAGAGACCCAGTACTTC. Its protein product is CSARDYSGSRQETQYF.

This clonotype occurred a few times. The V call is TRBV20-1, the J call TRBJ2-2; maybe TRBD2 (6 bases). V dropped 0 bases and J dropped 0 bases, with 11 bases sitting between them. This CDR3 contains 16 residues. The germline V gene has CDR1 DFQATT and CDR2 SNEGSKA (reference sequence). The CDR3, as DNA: TGCAGTGCTAGAGATACCGCGGGACCGAACACCGGGGAGCTGTTTTTT. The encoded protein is CSARDTAGPNTGELFF.

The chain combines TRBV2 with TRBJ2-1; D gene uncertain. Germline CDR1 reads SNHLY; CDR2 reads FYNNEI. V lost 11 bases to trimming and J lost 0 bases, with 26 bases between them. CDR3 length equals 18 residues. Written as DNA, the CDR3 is TGTGCCTTCAGACAACCACGTCACCGTCAAAGCTCCTACAATGAGCAGTTCTTC. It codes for CAFRQPRHRQSSYNEQFF.

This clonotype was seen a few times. The CDR3 is CASSFYGPVSSYNEQFF. As DNA, the CDR3 is TGTGCCAGCAGCTTTTATGGGCCCGTGAGCTCCTACAATGAGCAGTTCTTC. The chain uses TRBV11-3 and TRBJ2-1; no reliable D call. CDR1 and CDR2 (germline): SGHNT, YENEEA. The V end was cut by 3 bases, the J end by 0 bases, with 15 bases between. This CDR3 has 17 amino acids. The entire variable domain, with the rest obtained from reference TRBV11-3 and TRBJ2-1, is as follows: EAGVVQSPRYKIIEKKQPVAFWCNPISGHNTLYWYLQNLGQGPELLIRYENEEAVDDSQLPKDRFSAERLKGVDSTLKIQPAELGDSAVYLCASSFYGPVSSYNEQFFGPGTRLTVL.

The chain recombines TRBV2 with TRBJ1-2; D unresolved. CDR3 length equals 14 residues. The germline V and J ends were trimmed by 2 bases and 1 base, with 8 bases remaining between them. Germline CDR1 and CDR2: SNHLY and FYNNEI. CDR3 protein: CASSEWPNNYGYTF. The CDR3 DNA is TGTGCCAGCAGTGAATGGCCGAATAACTATGGCTACACCTTC.

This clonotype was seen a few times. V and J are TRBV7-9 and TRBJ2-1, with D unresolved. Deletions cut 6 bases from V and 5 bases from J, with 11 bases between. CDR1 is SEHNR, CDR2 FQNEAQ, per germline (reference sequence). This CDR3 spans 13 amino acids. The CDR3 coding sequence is TGTGCCAGCAGGGGGTCCAGTAACAATGAGCAGTTCTTC. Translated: CASRGSSNNEQFF.

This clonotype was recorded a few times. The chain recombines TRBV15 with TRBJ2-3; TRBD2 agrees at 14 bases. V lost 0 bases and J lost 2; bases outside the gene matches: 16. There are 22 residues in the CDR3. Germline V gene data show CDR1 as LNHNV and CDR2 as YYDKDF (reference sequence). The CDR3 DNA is TGTGCCACCAGCAGAGATGTCTCCGGGACTAGCGGGAGTGATCTAGACACAGATACGCAGTATTTT. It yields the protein CATSRDVSGTSGSDLDTDTQYF.